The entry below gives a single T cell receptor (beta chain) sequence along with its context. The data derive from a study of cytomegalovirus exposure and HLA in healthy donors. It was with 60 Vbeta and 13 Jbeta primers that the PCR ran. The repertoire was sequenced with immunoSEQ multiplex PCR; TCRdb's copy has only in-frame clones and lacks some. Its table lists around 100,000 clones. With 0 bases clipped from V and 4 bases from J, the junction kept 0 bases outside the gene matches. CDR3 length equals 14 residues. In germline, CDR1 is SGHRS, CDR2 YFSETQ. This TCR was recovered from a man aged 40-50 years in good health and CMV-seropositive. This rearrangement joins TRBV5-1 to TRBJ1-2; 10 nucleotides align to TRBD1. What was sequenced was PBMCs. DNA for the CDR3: TGCGCCAGCAGCTTGGGACAGGGGGCCTATGGCTACACCTTC. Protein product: CASSLGQGAYGYTF.